The present T cell receptor (beta chain) was sequenced within a study of CXCR3-negative and CXCR3-positive naive CD8 T cells. About the study: Some 150 million TRB reads were obtained overall (about 1.5 +/- 0.3 million per library).

From germline, CDR1 is SQVTM and CDR2 ANQGSEA. The CDR3 sequence is 14 residues long. The TRB libraries of cDNA were built by UMI-labeled 5' RACE. TCRdb re-called the 5' RACE reads and catalogs CDR3 proteins one per entry, DNA excluded. Its listing shows approximately 52,000 distinct CDR3 sequences. About this clonotype itself: The antigen is not known.

Points from the study as a whole: Similar TRBV-TRBJ usage characterized naive CXCR3-negative and CXCR3-positive cells; memory cells differed. Partly lower CXCR3 expression followed cryopreservation, and most assays relied on fresh PBMCs. Because surface CD5 did not distinguish the naive subsets, TCR strength was inferred from TRB CDR3 properties.

Sequences were obtained from memory CD8+ T cells from blood. The V gene is TRBV29-1, the J gene TRBJ2-3; there is no DNA to check the TCRdb D call of TRBD2. The sequence was obtained from a human donor in good health. Some clones in this sample may be carry-over from other donors' samples. The chain's CDR3 is CSAGRDYGTDTQYF.